This T cell receptor beta chain emerged from a study of beta chain features in type 1 diabetes. Overall study findings and caveats: Shortening that was moderate but significant affected the TCRB CDR3s of Type 1 diabetes patients in all four CD4+ subsets.

The germline gives CDR1 SGHTA, CDR2 FQGNSA. The CDR3 has 17 amino acids. Trimming at V came to 5 bases and at J to 6 bases, leaving 18 bases not matched to a gene. To note about this clone: Its specificity is unknown.

The study reverse transcribed the entire isolated RNA, so it sequenced expressed TCRB transcripts. The protocol was immunoSEQ multiplex PCR, while the TCRdb copy is restricted to in-frame clones and leaves out a portion. In the table there are roughly 290,000 clones, about 8.5% of which are singletons. Material: central memory CD4+ T cells from blood. The TCR was taken from a young woman in good health. The chain employs TRBV7-2 and TRBJ1-2; 7 nucleotides line up with TRBD1. The CDR3: CASSPRGGMGIFHGYTF. In nucleotides, the CDR3 is TGTGCCAGCAGCCCCAGGGGGGGGATGGGTATATTTCATGGCTACACCTTC.